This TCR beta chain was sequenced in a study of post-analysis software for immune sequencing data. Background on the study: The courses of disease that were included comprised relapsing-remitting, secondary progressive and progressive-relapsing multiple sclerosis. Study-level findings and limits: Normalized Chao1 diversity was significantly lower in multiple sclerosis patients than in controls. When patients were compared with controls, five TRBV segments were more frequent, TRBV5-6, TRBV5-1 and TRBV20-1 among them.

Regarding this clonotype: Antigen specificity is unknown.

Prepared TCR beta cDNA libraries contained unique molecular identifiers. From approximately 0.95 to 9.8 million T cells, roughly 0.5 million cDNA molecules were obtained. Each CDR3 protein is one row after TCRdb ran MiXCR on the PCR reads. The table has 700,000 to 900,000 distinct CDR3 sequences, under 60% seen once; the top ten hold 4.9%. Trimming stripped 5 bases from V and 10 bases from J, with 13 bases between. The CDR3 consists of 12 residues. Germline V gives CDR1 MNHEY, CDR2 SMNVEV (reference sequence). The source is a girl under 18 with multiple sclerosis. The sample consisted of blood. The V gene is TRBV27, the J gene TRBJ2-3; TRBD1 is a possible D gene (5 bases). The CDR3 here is CASSQGSGPQYF. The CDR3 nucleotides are TGTGCCAGCAGTCAGGGATCAGGGCCGCAGTATTTT.